These 22 T cell receptor beta chains came from one sample sequenced in a study of spatial heterogeneity in lung cancer (dated by TCRdb to the late 2010s). Explained via the paper, the time point label denotes: sample taken at primary tumor resection. Library method: 5' RACE. Sequencing used a NextSeq 500. TCRdb itself trimmed the public reads at Q25 with fastp, ran MiXCR and retained productive beta chains. Rows merge per CDR3 protein into single entries with the most common DNA and genes. The sample contains tens of thousands of distinct CDR3 sequences, approximately 5.2% of them found a single time. The top ten clones comprise less than 30% of the sample. The specimen was PBMCs, collected at surgery. Receptor source: a female donor with early-stage non-small cell lung cancer.

This clonotype was found many times. CDR3: CASSASRDRGREQYF. As DNA, the CDR3 is TGTGCCAGCAGCGCATCCCGGGACAGGGGTCGGGAGCAGTACTTC. This chain connects TRBV6-6 to TRBJ2-7; 10 bases agree with TRBD1. With V trimmed by 6 bases and J by 7 bases, 12 bases remained unmatched. Germline CDR1 reads MNHNY; CDR2 reads SVGAGI (reference sequence). The length of the CDR3 is 15 residues.

In its sample, this clonotype was seen many times. The CDR3 bases are TGCAGTGCTAGAGAGGGAGGCGACACCGGGGAGCTGTTTTTT. It encodes CSAREGGDTGELFF. This chain connects TRBV20-1 to TRBJ2-2; weak D call: TRBD2 (6 bases). CDR3 length: 14 amino acids. V lost 0 bases to trimming and J lost 3 bases, with 8 bases between them. Per the germline V gene, CDR1 is DFQATT and CDR2 is SNEGSKA (reference sequence).

This clonotype has at least ten counts. V gene TRBV12-3 or TRBV12-4 combines with J gene TRBJ2-1, with TRBD2 matching over 14 bases. CDR3 length: 15 amino acids. The V segment lost 9 bases and the J segment 5 bases; nucleotides outside the gene matches: 6. As DNA, the CDR3 is TGTGCCAGTTGCAGGGGACTAGCGGGGGACAATGAGCAGTTCTTC. Translated: CASCRGLAGDNEQFF.

This clonotype was seen at least ten times. The chain employs TRBV6-5 and TRBJ1-2, with a possible D match to TRBD1 (5 bases). The CDR3 covers 14 residues. Trimming shortened V by 4 bases and J by 4 bases, and 13 bases separated the two germline ends. Germline V gene sequence: CDR1 MNHEY, CDR2 SVGAGI. The CDR3 coding sequence is TGTGCCAGCAGTTCCCCTGACGGGGGCTATGGCTACACCTTC. Protein product: CASSSPDGGYGYTF.

This clonotype was picked up many times. The chain combines TRBV27 with TRBJ2-3, with D perhaps TRBD2 (5 bases). Germline V lookup: CDR1 MNHEY, CDR2 SMNVEV (reference sequence). This CDR3 has 15 amino acids. Trimming took 6 bases from V and 6 from J, leaving 19 bases between them. The CDR3: CASRTGGHLADTQYF. The CDR3 nucleotides read TGTGCCAGCAGGACGGGCGGCCACCTAGCTGATACGCAGTATTTT.

By proportion, this clonotype is medium-sized. The gene calls are TRBV28 and TRBJ2-5; D is unclear. There are 13 residues in the CDR3. CDR1 is MDHEN, CDR2 SYDVKM, per germline. Trimming shortened V by 8 bases and J by 1 base, and 11 bases separated the two germline ends. In nucleotides, the CDR3 is TGTGCCAGCCTCGGACGGATCCAAGAGACCCAGTACTTC. Translated: CASLGRIQETQYF.

This clonotype was counted between two and nine times. J is TRBJ2-7 and V is TRBV5-6, with D possibly matching TRBD1 (6 bases). Germline CDR1 SGHDT, CDR2 YYEEEE. This CDR3 has 14 amino acids. V lost 4 bases and J 1 base, leaving 12 bases between the germline ends. CDR3 sequence: CASSAGTPSYEQYF. The CDR3 nucleotides are TGTGCCAGCAGCGCCGGGACACCATCCTACGAGCAGTACTTC.

This chain connects TRBV6-2 or TRBV6-3 to TRBJ2-7; D unclear. Germline values: CDR1 MNHEY, CDR2 SVGEGT. This CDR3 contains 11 residues. Trimming cost V 0 bases and J 9 bases, with 6 bases left between them. CDR3 amino acids: CASSYSGWQYF. CDR3 nucleotide sequence: TGTGCCAGCAGTTACTCTGGGTGGCAGTACTTC.

This clonotype was counted many times. The rearrangement joins TRBV7-6 to TRBJ1-1; tentative D call: TRBD1 (6 bases). This CDR3 region has 17 residues. CDR1 is SGHVS and CDR2 is FNYEAQ in the germline V gene. With 3 bases removed from V and 1 base from J, the gap between germline ends came to 18 bases. The CDR3 DNA reads TGTGCCAGCAGCTTGATTAGCACCCCGGGACAGAACACTGAAGCTTTCTTT. Translation gives CASSLISTPGQNTEAFF.

This clonotype was counted many times. The chain links TRBV5-1 to TRBJ2-7, with unresolved D. This CDR3 is 14 amino acids long. Trimming left V 0 bases short and J 2 bases short, with 9 bases between. Germline V gene sequence: CDR1 SGHRS, CDR2 YFSETQ. The CDR3 spells CASSLAGRAYEQYF. In DNA, the CDR3 is TGCGCCAGCAGCTTGGCCGGACGGGCCTACGAGCAGTACTTC.

This clonotype was recorded a few times. V gene TRBV9 combines with J gene TRBJ1-6; 8 bases fit TRBD1. The CDR3 extends over 14 amino acids. Per germline, CDR1 SGDLS and CDR2 YYNGEE. J was trimmed by 7 bases and V by 10 bases; bases with no gene match: 10. The CDR3 protein is CASSRDRLNSPLHF. In DNA, the CDR3 is TGTGCCTCCTCGAGGGACAGGCTAAATTCACCCCTCCACTTT.

This clonotype was counted ten times or more. The chain couples TRBV15 to TRBJ1-1; 9 bases match TRBD1. The J segment lost 6 bases and the V segment lost 3 bases, leaving 5 bases of the junction unmatched. The V gene's germline CDR1 is LNHNV and CDR2 YYDKDF (reference sequence). There are 14 residues in the CDR3. As DNA, the CDR3 is TGTGCCACCAGCAGTGACAGGGGGGGTGCTGAAGCTTTCTTT. Protein: CATSSDRGGAEAFF.

At least ten counts were recorded for this clonotype. The chain couples TRBV20-1 to TRBJ2-2; 7 positions agree with TRBD1. CDR3 size: 18 residues. From germline, CDR1 is DFQATT and CDR2 SNEGSKA (reference sequence). The V segment lost 5 bases and the J segment 0 bases; nucleotides outside the gene matches: 15. The CDR3 DNA follows: TGCAGTGCTCACTCAACACCGGGACAGCGATCGAACACCGGGGAGCTGTTTTTT. Translation gives CSAHSTPGQRSNTGELFF.

The sample holds many counts of this clonotype. The J gene is TRBJ2-3, the V gene TRBV4-3; no clear D gene. The CDR3 spans 12 residues. The V gene's germline CDR1 is LGHNA and CDR2 YSLEER. Trimming stripped 4 bases from V and 2 bases from J, with 4 bases between. In nucleotides, the CDR3 is TGCGCCAGCAGCCGATCCACAGATACGCAGTATTTT. It specifies CASSRSTDTQYF.

This chain joins TRBV6-5 and TRBJ1-5; 7 nucleotides agree with TRBD1. Losses at the gene ends were 2 bases for V and 0 bases for J; bases not matched to a gene: 1. CDR1 is MNHEY and CDR2 is SVGAGI in the germline V gene. The CDR3 consists of 15 residues. CDR3 nucleotide sequence: TGTGCCAGCAGTTACACAGGGGATAGCAATCAGCCCCAGCATTTT. Translated: CASSYTGDSNQPQHF.

The rearrangement links TRBV6-5 to TRBJ1-2; 8 positions agree with TRBD1. Germline assignment: CDR1 MNHEY and CDR2 SVGAGI. The CDR3 has 14 amino acids. V was pared by 6 bases and J by 7 bases, with 10 bases of the junction left unmatched. This CDR3 reads CASSRGQAPSGYTF. The DNA of the CDR3 is TGTGCCAGCAGCCGGGGACAGGCCCCCTCTGGCTACACCTTC.

This clonotype occurred a few times. A much larger clonotype is one base distant, so this may be a read error. The DNA of the CDR3 is TGTGCCAGCACTACCCTATCGACAGGGACTCTGTTTTTT. Residues: CASTTLSTGTLFF. The V and J genes are TRBV28 and TRBJ1-4; 7 nucleotides align to TRBD1. CDR1 and CDR2 from the germline V gene are MDHEN and SYDVKM. V dropped 7 bases and J dropped 14; count of bases not matched to a gene: 13. The CDR3 is 13 amino acids.

As regards this clonotype: A much larger clone lies one base from this, so it may be a read error. The chain employs TRBV2 and TRBJ1-2, with D perhaps matching TRBD1 (5 bases). The CDR3 has 13 residues. Germline lookup yields CDR1 SNHLY and CDR2 FYNNEI. CDR3 sequence: CVSPRDGNYGYTF. In nucleotides, the CDR3 is TGTGTCAGCCCCCGGGACGGCAACTATGGCTACACCTTC.

This clonotype was counted many times. The rearrangement uses TRBV4-3 and TRBJ1-2; 7 bases fit TRBD1. The V segment lost 1 base and the J segment 9 bases; nucleotides outside the gene matches: 2. The CDR3 is 12 amino acids. Germline V CDR1 and CDR2: LGHNA, YSLEER. The CDR3 sequence: CASSQVTGRYTF. The CDR3, as DNA: TGCGCCAGCAGCCAAGTGACAGGGCGCTACACCTTC.

This clonotype was seen a handful of times. The rearrangement links TRBV4-2 to TRBJ1-2; D not certain. CDR1 LGHNA and CDR2 YNFKEQ come from the germline V gene. The CDR3 covers 14 residues. Trimming took off 1 base at V and 7 bases at J, with 13 bases between the two ends. The CDR3 loop reads CASSQVDLQLGYTF. CDR3 DNA: TGTGCCAGCAGCCAAGTAGATCTCCAACTTGGCTACACCTTC.

The chain is built from TRBV7-2 and TRBJ2-7; 8 bases are shared with TRBD1. Germline CDR1 and CDR2: SGHTA and FQGNSA. The CDR3 totals 15 residues. V dropped 1 base and J dropped 2; count of bases not matched to a gene: 4. In DNA, the CDR3 is TGTGCCAGCAGCTTAGGACAGGGGCCCGCCTACGAGCAGTACTTC. Encoded protein: CASSLGQGPAYEQYF.

The sample holds many counts of this clonotype. V and J are TRBV27 and TRBJ2-7, with a weak D call TRBD2 (6 bases). The ends were cut back, 6 bases at V and 2 bases at J, with 17 bases in the middle. The germline V gene has CDR1 MNHEY and CDR2 SMNVEV (reference sequence). The CDR3 totals 15 residues. This chain's CDR3 is CASSYVWGVAYEQYF. CDR3 in DNA: TGTGCCAGCAGCTACGTTTGGGGGGTTGCCTACGAGCAGTACTTC.